This T cell receptor beta chain was obtained from a study of blood T cell repertoires in COVID-19. Measured with immunoSEQ multiplex PCR; TCRdb has only the in-frame clones, and not every one. The repertoire includes approximately 220,000 clones, approximately 86% of them detected once, and around 4% sits in the top ten. CDR3 length equals 18 residues. Trimming shortened V by 4 bases and J by 4 bases, and 23 bases separated the two germline ends. Germline-derived CDR1 and CDR2 are SGDLS and YYNGEE. This sequence joins TRBV9 and TRBJ2-2; weak D call: TRBD1 (5 bases). The sample taken for sequencing was PBMCs or T cells enriched from blood (not recorded which). The sequence was obtained from a woman in her 30s who had been exposed to COVID-19. CDR3: CASSQGGPGRGFTGELFF. The CDR3 nucleotides are TGTGCCAGCAGCCAGGGTGGGCCAGGGCGCGGTTTCACCGGGGAGCTGTTTTTT.